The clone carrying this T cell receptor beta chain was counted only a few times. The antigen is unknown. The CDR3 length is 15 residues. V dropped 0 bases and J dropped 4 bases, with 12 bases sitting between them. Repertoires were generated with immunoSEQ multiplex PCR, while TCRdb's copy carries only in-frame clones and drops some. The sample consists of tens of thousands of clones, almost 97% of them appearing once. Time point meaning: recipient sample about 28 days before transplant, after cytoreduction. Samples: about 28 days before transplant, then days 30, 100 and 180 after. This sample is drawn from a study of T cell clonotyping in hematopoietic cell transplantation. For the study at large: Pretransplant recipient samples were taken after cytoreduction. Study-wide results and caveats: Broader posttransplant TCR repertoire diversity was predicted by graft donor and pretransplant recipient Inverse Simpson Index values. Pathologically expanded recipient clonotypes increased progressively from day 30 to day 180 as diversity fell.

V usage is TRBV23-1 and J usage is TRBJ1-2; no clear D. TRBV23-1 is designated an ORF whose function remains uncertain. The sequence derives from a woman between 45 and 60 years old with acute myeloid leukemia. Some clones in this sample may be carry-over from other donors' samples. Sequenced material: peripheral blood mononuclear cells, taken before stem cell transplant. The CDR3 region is CASSQSRQEGYGYTF. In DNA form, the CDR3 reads TGCGCCAGCAGTCAATCTAGGCAGGAGGGCTATGGCTACACCTTC.